The clone carrying this T cell receptor beta chain has more than one count but fewer than ten. The antigen remains unidentified. This sample was included in a study of response to subunit inactivated influenza vaccine. Per germline, CDR1 DFQATT and CDR2 SNEGSKA (reference sequence). This CDR3 is built from 13 residues. General study results and limits: Authors suggested few new T cells are recruited by each seasonal influenza vaccination.

MiXCR, run by TCRdb on the RT-PCR reads, gives a single entry per CDR3 protein. The data show roughly 500,000 distinct CDR3 sequences, about 17% seen once. The origin of this receptor is a man between 50 and 69 years old who received an inactivated influenza vaccine. The chain uses TRBV20-1 and TRBJ2-3; 8 bases agree with TRBD2. The sample in question was CD4+ T cells sorted from PBMCs, obtained around 25 months after vaccination. In nucleotides, the CDR3 is TGCAAAAGCGGGGGCGGCAACACAGATACGCAGTATTTT. Amino acid sequence: CKSGGGNTDTQYF.